Listed below are T cell receptor beta chains from one sample, sequenced in a study of control samples from healthy donors and cancer patients. Sequencing was performed with immunoSEQ multiplex PCR; in TCRdb, only in-frame clones are kept and a portion is missing. Among around 170,000 clones, roughly 89% were seen once, and the ten largest hold around 1.5%. Sequenced material: blood. The receptors were gathered from a woman in her forties or fifties in good health. Each CDR3 is given with its conserved first and last residue. Fields, in order: clone size, J gene, V gene, D gene, CDR3 DNA, CDR3 protein. A D gene is named only where the DNA matches it firmly. Clone size appears in some rows only: once, few, many, or a class for an expanded clone.

size: once; J: TRBJ2-7; V: TRBV5-5; D: TRBD1; DNA: TGTGCCAGCAGCTTTGACAGGGCCACCTACGAGCAGTACTTC; CDR3: CASSFDRATYEQYF
size: .; J: TRBJ1-4; V: TRBV10-3; D: .; DNA: TGTGCCATCCGCGCAGAAGTAAATGAAAAACTGTTTTTT; CDR3: CAIRAEVNEKLFF
size: .; J: TRBJ2-4; V: TRBV14; D: .; DNA: TGTGCCAGCAGCCTACCGGGGACGGGGAACATTCAGTACTTC; CDR3: CASSLPGTGNIQYF
size: .; J: TRBJ2-1; V: TRBV7-9; D: .; DNA: TGTGCCAGCAGCCGGGCCGTGGGCGGGGATTACAATGAGCAGTTCTTC; CDR3: CASSRAVGGDYNEQFF
size: once; J: TRBJ2-7; V: TRBV9; D: .; DNA: TGTGCCAGCAGCGTAGAGGGTCAGGGTAGGAGCGAGCAGTACTTC; CDR3: CASSVEGQGRSEQYF
size: .; J: TRBJ2-7; V: TRBV5-4; D: .; DNA: TGTGCCAGCAGCTCCAGACAGGTTGCCTACGAGCAGTACTTC; CDR3: CASSSRQVAYEQYF
size: .; J: TRBJ2-7; V: TRBV20-1; D: .; DNA: TGCAGTGCTCCTGGAGAGGGCAACCGATACTTC; CDR3: CSAPGEGNRYF
size: .; J: TRBJ2-5; V: TRBV24-1; D: .; DNA: TGTGCCACCAGTGATCCGGGACTCACTTCGGTGGAGACCCAGTACTTC; CDR3: CATSDPGLTSVETQYF
size: .; J: TRBJ2-3; V: TRBV19; D: .; DNA: TGTGCCAGTAGTAGGCGCGCTAGCACAGATACGCAGTATTTT; CDR3: CASSRRASTDTQYF
size: .; J: TRBJ2-1; V: TRBV4-2; D: TRBD2; DNA: TGTGCCAGCAGCTCCGGGACTACCTCCTACAATGAGCAGTTCTTC; CDR3: CASSSGTTSYNEQFF
size: .; J: TRBJ1-1; V: TRBV7-2; D: .; DNA: TGTGCCAGCAGCCAGGGACAGAACACTGAAGCTTTCTTT; CDR3: CASSQGQNTEAFF
size: .; J: TRBJ2-1; V: TRBV4-1; D: .; DNA: TGCGCCAGCAGCCAGGAAGGACAGGGAGGGAATGAGCAGTTCTTC; CDR3: CASSQEGQGGNEQFF
size: .; J: TRBJ1-2; V: TRBV7-2; D: .; DNA: TGTGCCAGCAGCCCACAAATTGGACCGCGGAGAAAGGGCTACACCTTC; CDR3: CASSPQIGPRRKGYTF
size: .; J: TRBJ1-2; V: TRBV30; D: .; DNA: TGTGCCTGGAGTTCAGGGGATGACTATGGCTACACCTTC; CDR3: CAWSSGDDYGYTF
size: few; J: TRBJ2-2; V: TRBV11-2; D: .; DNA: TGTGCCAGCCCCCGGGAAGGGGGGAACACCGGGGAGCTGTTTTTT; CDR3: CASPREGGNTGELFF
size: few; J: TRBJ2-5; V: TRBV30; D: TRBD2; DNA: TGTGCCTGGAGTGTAAGCGGGACCGGAAGGAAGACCCAGTACTTC; CDR3: CAWSVSGTGRKTQYF